Listed below are T cell receptor beta chains from one sample, sequenced in a study of vaccination and CD4 T cells after COVID-19. TCRdb fed the PCR reads into MiXCR, producing one record per CDR3 protein. The table lists approximately 13,000 distinct CDR3 sequences, just under 65% of them singletons. These receptors have no identified antigens. Sequencing input: CD4+ T cells from blood, cultured in vitro. These receptors were obtained from a human donor who had recovered from COVID-19. Each CDR3 is given with its conserved first and last residue. The D gene is left open where the match is weak. Only part of the rows carry a size: once, few, many, or a class if the clone is expanded.

.,TRBJ2-6,TRBV30,TRBD1,TGTGCCTTACACCGGGACAGGGGGCGGACTGGGGCCAACGTCCTGACTTTC,CALHRDRGRTGANVLTF
.,TRBJ2-2,TRBV7-3,.,TGTGCCAGCAGCTTAGCCGCCCCCGGTGGGGAGCTGTTTTTT,CASSLAAPGGELFF
.,TRBJ2-1,TRBV5-5,TRBD1,TGTGCCAGCAGCCCTAACAGGGGGCCCTCCTACAATGAGCAGTTCTTC,CASSPNRGPSYNEQFF
.,TRBJ2-7,TRBV7-2,TRBD2,TGTGCCAGCAGCTTAGGTCCCGCACTAGCGGGTTCCTCCTACGAGCAGTACTTC,CASSLGPALAGSSYEQYF
once,TRBJ2-1,TRBV28,.,TGTGCCAGCAGTTTGGGCTACAATGAGCAGTTCTTC,CASSLGYNEQFF
.,TRBJ1-1,TRBV7-2,TRBD1,TGTGCCAGCAGCTCCTCCGGGACAGGGGGCGGTGTAGCTTTCTTT,CASSSSGTGGGVAFF
.,TRBJ2-7,TRBV14,.,TGTGCCAGCAGCGTATACAGGGAGCAGTACTTC,CASSVYREQYF
.,TRBJ1-1,TRBV20-1,TRBD1,TGCAGTGCTACCCCGACAGGGGGCAACTCTGAAGCTTTCTTT,CSATPTGGNSEAFF
.,TRBJ1-1,TRBV20-1,.,TGCAGTGCTAGACTACAGGGACCTGAAGCTTTCTTT,CSARLQGPEAFF
.,TRBJ2-1,TRBV20-1,.,TGCAGGTTAGGGGTCGGGGTTGAGCAGTTCTTC,CRLGVGVEQFF
.,TRBJ1-2,TRBV20-1,TRBD1,TGCAGTGCCAGGAGCGGGACAGGGGGCGAGTATGGCTACACCTTC,CSARSGTGGEYGYTF
.,TRBJ1-5,TRBV2,.,TGTGCCAGCAGAGGAGACAGCACCAATCAGCCCCAGCATTTT,CASRGDSTNQPQHF
.,TRBJ2-3,TRBV28,TRBD2,TGTGCCAGCAGTTGGAGCGGGAGACAAGGAGATACGCAGTATTTT,CASSWSGRQGDTQYF
.,TRBJ1-5,TRBV12-5,.,TGTGCTAGTGGTTTGGTACGGGAGCCCAGGGGAGAGGGCAATCAGCCCCAGCATTTT,CASGLVREPRGEGNQPQHF
.,TRBJ1-2,TRBV15,.,TGTGCCACCAGCAGAGAAGTGGCAGGGGTAGATGGCTACACCTTC,CATSREVAGVDGYTF
.,TRBJ1-5,TRBV2,.,TGTGCCAGCAGTGAAGCCGCGACAGGCCGGGGGCAGCCCCACCATTTT,CASSEAATGRGQPHHF
.,TRBJ1-5,TRBV6-2/TRBV6-3,.,TGTGCCAGCAGTTACCTTTCAGTCGGACCCCAGCATTTT,CASSYLSVGPQHF
few,TRBJ1-5,TRBV6-2/TRBV6-3,.,TGTGCCAGCAGTTACGGACCAGGCCAGCCCCAGCATTTT,CASSYGPGQPQHF
.,TRBJ1-5,TRBV5-1,TRBD1,TGCGCCAGCAGCTTGTCAGGGGGTGAGGGTCAGCCCCAGCATTTT,CASSLSGGEGQPQHF
.,TRBJ2-5,TRBV10-3,TRBD1,TGTGCCATCAGTACCCAGGGGGACGACCAGTACTTC,CAISTQGDDQYF
.,TRBJ1-4,TRBV20-1,.,TGCAGTGCTAGAGATTGGGCAGGCGATGAAAAACTGTTTTTT,CSARDWAGDEKLFF
.,TRBJ1-2,TRBV14,.,TGTGCCAGCAGCCAAAGTACGTCTTACTATGGCTACACCTTC,CASSQSTSYYGYTF
.,TRBJ1-5,TRBV6-1,TRBD1,TGTGCCAGCAGGTTCCCCGGGACAGGGGGTAGCCATCAGCCCCAGCATTTT,CASRFPGTGGSHQPQHF
.,TRBJ2-5,TRBV20-1,.,TGCAGTGCTAGAGAACTAAGGGCAGCGGAAGAGACCCAGTACTTC,CSARELRAAEETQYF
.,TRBJ2-6,TRBV9,TRBD1,TGTGCCAGCAGCCCCTACAGGGGCCTTGCTGGGGCCAACGTCCTGACTTTC,CASSPYRGLAGANVLTF
.,TRBJ2-7,TRBV6-1,TRBD2,TGTGCCAGCACCGCCGGGGGGGGCGCTAGTTACGAGCAGTACTTC,CASTAGGGASYEQYF
.,TRBJ1-1,TRBV29-1,.,TGCAGCGTACTGACAGTCCAAGCTTTCTTT,CSVLTVQAFF
once,TRBJ1-2,TRBV7-9,.,TGTGCCAGCAGCGGCAACCCGGACGGCAACTATGGCTACACCTTC,CASSGNPDGNYGYTF
few,TRBJ2-7,TRBV30,.,TGTGCCTGGAGAGATGAAATCGAGCAGTACTTC,CAWRDEIEQYF
.,TRBJ1-3,TRBV2,.,TGTGCCAGCAGTCTTGATCAGTCTGGAAACACCATATATTTT,CASSLDQSGNTIYF
.,TRBJ2-1,TRBV2,.,TGTGCCAGCAGTGAAACGCGGTACAATGAGCAGTTCTTC,CASSETRYNEQFF
.,TRBJ1-1,TRBV20-1,.,TGCAGTGCTGTGAACCCCCGGAACACTGAAGCTTTCTTT,CSAVNPRNTEAFF
.,TRBJ2-3,TRBV28,.,TGTGCCAGCAGTGGGCAACCGACAGATACGCAGTATTTT,CASSGQPTDTQYF
.,TRBJ1-5,TRBV15,TRBD1,TGTGCCACCAGCCGGGGACAGGTGGACGGACAGCCCCAGCATTTT,CATSRGQVDGQPQHF
.,TRBJ2-5,TRBV20-1,TRBD2,TGCAGTGCTTGGGGCCAGCGGGAACGGACCCAGTACTTC,CSAWGQRERTQYF
few,TRBJ1-5,TRBV27,TRBD1,TGTGCCAGCACCCTGGCCGGACAGGGACTTAGCAATCAGCCCCAGCATTTT,CASTLAGQGLSNQPQHF
.,TRBJ2-5,TRBV20-1,.,TGCAGTGCTAGGACAGTTCTGAGAGAGACCCAGTACTTC,CSARTVLRETQYF
.,TRBJ1-6,TRBV11-2,.,TGTGCCAGCAGTAAATGGGGTTCCTATAATTCACCCCTCCACTTT,CASSKWGSYNSPLHF
few,TRBJ2-5,TRBV2,.,TGTGCCAGCAGGAACAGGGAGGGGACCCAGTACTTC,CASRNREGTQYF
.,TRBJ1-1,TRBV28,.,TGTGCCAGCAGTTTACGAACCGGGGGGACTGAAGCTTTCTTT,CASSLRTGGTEAFF
.,TRBJ1-2,TRBV19,TRBD1,TGTGCCAGTAGTACCAGGACAGGGGCCAACTATGGCTACACCTTC,CASSTRTGANYGYTF
.,TRBJ2-2,TRBV27,TRBD2,TGTGCCAGTAGTTTGGTAGCGGGAGTCTTCGGGGGCACCGGGGAGCTGTTTTTT,CASSLVAGVFGGTGELFF
.,TRBJ1-1,TRBV27,TRBD1,TGTGCCAGCAGTATGGACAGGGGGGACACTGAAGCTTTCTTT,CASSMDRGDTEAFF
large,TRBJ2-3,TRBV29-1,.,TGCAGCGTTGAAGATCGTGGGGATACGCAGTATTTT,CSVEDRGDTQYF
once,TRBJ2-1,TRBV20-1,.,TGCAGTGCTCAGCTAGCGAACAATGAGCAGTTCTTC,CSAQLANNEQFF
.,TRBJ2-3,TRBV24-1,.,TGTGCCACCAGTGATTTCGTCTTAAACACAGATACGCAGTATTTT,CATSDFVLNTDTQYF
few,TRBJ1-6,TRBV2,.,TGTGCCAGCAGTTTGGACCCGGGAGGAAATTCACCCCTCCACTTT,CASSLDPGGNSPLHF
.,TRBJ2-1,TRBV7-9,.,TGTGCCAGCAATGAGCAGTTCTTC,CASNEQFF
.,TRBJ1-1,TRBV20-1,.,TGCAGTGCCGCCCGGGTCAGGGGATTGAACACTGAAGCTTTCTTT,CSAARVRGLNTEAFF
once,TRBJ2-2,TRBV5-4,.,TGTGCCAGCAGTCCCGGAGGGACGAACACCGGGGAGCTGTTTTTT,CASSPGGTNTGELFF
.,TRBJ2-3,TRBV24-1,.,TGTGCCACCAGTGACCTAGATACGCAGTATTTT,CATSDLDTQYF
large,TRBJ2-3,TRBV6-1,TRBD2,TGTGCCAGCAGCGTGCTAGCGGGAGGGGAGGGTACGCAGTATTTT,CASSVLAGGEGTQYF
once,TRBJ2-5,TRBV24-1,.,TGTGCCACCAGTTCCATGAGGGCCGGAGGGGAGACCCAGTACTTC,CATSSMRAGGETQYF
.,TRBJ1-5,TRBV6-1,TRBD1,TGTGCCAGCAGTGGAACAGGGGCGAGGGGTCTCCTTAGCAATCAGCCCCAGCATTTT,CASSGTGARGLLSNQPQHF
.,TRBJ1-2,TRBV20-1,TRBD1,TGCAGTGCTAGCCTCTCTCTTGGGGCAGGGGGCGGGAAGGGCTACACCTTC,CSASLSLGAGGGKGYTF
.,TRBJ1-1,TRBV7-9,TRBD1,TGTGCCAGCAGCTTCCGGGACAGGGGCACTGAAGCTTTCTTT,CASSFRDRGTEAFF
few,TRBJ1-1,TRBV7-9,.,TGTGCCAGCAGCTTGCGGGACCCGGTGGCTTTCTTT,CASSLRDPVAFF
few,TRBJ2-3,TRBV6-1,TRBD2,TGTGCCAGCACTGAAAACACTAGCGGGATAAATACGCAGTATTTT,CASTENTSGINTQYF
.,TRBJ1-5,TRBV27,.,TGTGCCAGCAGTTCCGGACTGGGGGGCGAACATCAGCCCCAGCATTTT,CASSSGLGGEHQPQHF